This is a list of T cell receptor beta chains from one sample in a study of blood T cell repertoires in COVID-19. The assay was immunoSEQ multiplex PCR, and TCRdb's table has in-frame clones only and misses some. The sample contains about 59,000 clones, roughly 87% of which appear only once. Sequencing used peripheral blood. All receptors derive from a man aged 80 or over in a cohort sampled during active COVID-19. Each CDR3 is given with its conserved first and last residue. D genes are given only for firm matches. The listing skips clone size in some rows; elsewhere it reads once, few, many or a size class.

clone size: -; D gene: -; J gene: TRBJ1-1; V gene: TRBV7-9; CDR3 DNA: TGTGCCAGCAGCACCTACGACAGACCGAACACTGAAGCTTTCTTT; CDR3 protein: CASSTYDRPNTEAFF
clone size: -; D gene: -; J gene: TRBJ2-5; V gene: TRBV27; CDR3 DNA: TGTGCCAGCAGTTTATCTGGGGTTGAGGGGACCCAGTACTTC; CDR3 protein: CASSLSGVEGTQYF
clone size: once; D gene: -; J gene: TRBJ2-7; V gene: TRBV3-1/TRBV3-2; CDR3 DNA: TGTGCCAGCAGCCTCCGTCGGGGCGAGCAGTACTTC; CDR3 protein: CASSLRRGEQYF
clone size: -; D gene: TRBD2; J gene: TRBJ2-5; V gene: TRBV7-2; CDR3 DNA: TGTGCCAGCAGCTTAGCTGGTGTAGCGGGGGGGCCGGTCGGGGAGACCCAGTACTTC; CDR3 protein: CASSLAGVAGGPVGETQYF
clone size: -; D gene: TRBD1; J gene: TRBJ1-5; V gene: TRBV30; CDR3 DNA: TGTGCCTGGAGTCGGGGACAGGGGGCTAGCAATCAGCCCCAGCATTTT; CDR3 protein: CAWSRGQGASNQPQHF
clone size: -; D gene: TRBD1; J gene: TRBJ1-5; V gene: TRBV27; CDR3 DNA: TGTGCCAGCAGTTTAAGGGGGCCCCATCAGCCCCAGCATTTT; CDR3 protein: CASSLRGPHQPQHF
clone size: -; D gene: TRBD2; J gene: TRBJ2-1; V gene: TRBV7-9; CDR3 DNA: TGTGCCAGCAGCTTAGCTGGCGGGGGGATCTACAATGAGCAGTTCTTC; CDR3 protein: CASSLAGGGIYNEQFF
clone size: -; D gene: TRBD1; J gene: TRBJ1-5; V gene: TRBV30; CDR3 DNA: TGTGCCTGGAATAGACAGGGATTGAGTCAGCCCCAGCATTTT; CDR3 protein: CAWNRQGLSQPQHF
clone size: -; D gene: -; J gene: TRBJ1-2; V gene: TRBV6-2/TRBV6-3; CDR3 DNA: TGTGCCAGCAGCCGACCGGGCTATGGCTACACCTTC; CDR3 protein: CASSRPGYGYTF
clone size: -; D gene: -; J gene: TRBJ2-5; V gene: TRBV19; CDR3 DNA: TGTGCCAGTAGTCGGACAGAGCAAGAGACCCAGTACTTC; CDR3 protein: CASSRTEQETQYF
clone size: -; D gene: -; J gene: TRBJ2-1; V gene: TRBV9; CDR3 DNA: TGTGCCAGCAGCGTAGGACAGGCTAGCTCCTACAATGAGCAGTTCTTC; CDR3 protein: CASSVGQASSYNEQFF
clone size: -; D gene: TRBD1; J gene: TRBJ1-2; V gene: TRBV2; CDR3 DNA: TGTGCCAGCAGTCTGGACAGGACGACGATGAACTATGGCTACACCTTC; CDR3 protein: CASSLDRTTMNYGYTF
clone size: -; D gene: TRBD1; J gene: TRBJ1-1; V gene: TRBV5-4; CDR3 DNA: TGTGCCAGCAGCCTAGGAGGTCAGGGGGCCCTAATGAACACTGAAGCTTTCTTT; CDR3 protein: CASSLGGQGALMNTEAFF
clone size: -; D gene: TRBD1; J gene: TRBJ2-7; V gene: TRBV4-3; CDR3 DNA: TGCGCCAGCAGCCAAACTCAGGGGGCGAGGGAGCAGTACTTC; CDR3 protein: CASSQTQGAREQYF
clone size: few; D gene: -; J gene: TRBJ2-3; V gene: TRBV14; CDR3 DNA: TGTGCCAGCAGCCAGGTACATCCAGATACGCAGTATTTT; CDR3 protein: CASSQVHPDTQYF
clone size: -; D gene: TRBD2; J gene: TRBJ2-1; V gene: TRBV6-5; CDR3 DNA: TGTGCCAGCAGTTACCGGCTAGCGGGAGTCAATGAGCAGTTCTTC; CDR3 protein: CASSYRLAGVNEQFF
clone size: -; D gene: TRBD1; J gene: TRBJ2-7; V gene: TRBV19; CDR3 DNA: TGTGCCAGCCAGGACCGGACAGGGGGTTACGAGCAGTACTTC; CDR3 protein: CASQDRTGGYEQYF
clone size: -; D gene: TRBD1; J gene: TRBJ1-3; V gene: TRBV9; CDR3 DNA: TGTGCCAGCAGCCCAACAGGGGTTGAAAACACCATATATTTT; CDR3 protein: CASSPTGVENTIYF
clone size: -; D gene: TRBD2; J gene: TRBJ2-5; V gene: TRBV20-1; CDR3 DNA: TGCAGTGCTAGTTCGCTAGCGGGGGAGGGTTTAGAGACCCAGTACTTC; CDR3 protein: CSASSLAGEGLETQYF
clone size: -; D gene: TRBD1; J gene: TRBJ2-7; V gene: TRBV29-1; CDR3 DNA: TGCAGCGCTCGGACAGGACCAAATGGGGAGCAGTACTTC; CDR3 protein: CSARTGPNGEQYF
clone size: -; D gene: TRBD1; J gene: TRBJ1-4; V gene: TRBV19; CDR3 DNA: TGTGCCAGTAGTCCCGGACAGGGAAGGGCTAATGAAAAACTGTTTTTT; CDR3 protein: CASSPGQGRANEKLFF
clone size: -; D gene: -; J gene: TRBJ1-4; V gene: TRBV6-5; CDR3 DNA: TGTGCCAGCACCCGTGTGGTTCGGGGGAATGAAAAACTGTTTTTT; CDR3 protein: CASTRVVRGNEKLFF
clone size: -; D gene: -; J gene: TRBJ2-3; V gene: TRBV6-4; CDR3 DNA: TGTGCCAGCAGTGACGGCGGGCACAGCACAGATACGCAGTATTTT; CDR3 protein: CASSDGGHSTDTQYF
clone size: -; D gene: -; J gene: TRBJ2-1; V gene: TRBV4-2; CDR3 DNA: TGTGCCAGCAGCCAAGATACTAGTCCCTCCTACAATGAGCAGTTCTTC; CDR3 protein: CASSQDTSPSYNEQFF
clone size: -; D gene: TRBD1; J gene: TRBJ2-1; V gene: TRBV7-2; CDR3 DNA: TGTGCCAGCAGCTTCTCGACAGGGAGTGAGCAGTTCTTC; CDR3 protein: CASSFSTGSEQFF
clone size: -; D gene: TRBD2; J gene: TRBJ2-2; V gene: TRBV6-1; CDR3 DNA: TGTGCCAGCAGTGGGACTTTAGCGGGAGGGACGAACACCGGGGAGCTGTTTTTT; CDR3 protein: CASSGTLAGGTNTGELFF
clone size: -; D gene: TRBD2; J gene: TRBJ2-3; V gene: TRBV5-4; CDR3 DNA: TGTGCCAGCAGCAGTCGATTTGCGGGAGATCGCACAGATACGCAGTATTTT; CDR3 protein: CASSSRFAGDRTDTQYF
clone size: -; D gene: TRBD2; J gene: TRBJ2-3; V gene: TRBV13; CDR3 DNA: TGTGCCAGCAGCTTCACCGGGACTAGCGGTACAGATACGCAGTATTTT; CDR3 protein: CASSFTGTSGTDTQYF
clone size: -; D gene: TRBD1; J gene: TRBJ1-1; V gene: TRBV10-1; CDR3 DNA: TGCGCCAGCAGTCCGGGACAGGGAGGGGAAGCTTTCTTT; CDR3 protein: CASSPGQGGEAFF
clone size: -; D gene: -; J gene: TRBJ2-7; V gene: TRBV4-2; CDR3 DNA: TGTGCCAGCAGCCAAGACACTGACAGACCCTACGAGCAGTACTTC; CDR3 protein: CASSQDTDRPYEQYF
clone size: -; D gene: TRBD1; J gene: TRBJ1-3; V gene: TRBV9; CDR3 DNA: TGTGCCAGCAGACCGACAGGGTCAGGAAACACCATATATTTT; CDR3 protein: CASRPTGSGNTIYF
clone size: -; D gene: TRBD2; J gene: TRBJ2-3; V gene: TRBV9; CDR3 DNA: TGTGCCAGCAGCGAATACGGACGGACTAGCGGGCGGAGAAGCACAGATACGCAGTATTTT; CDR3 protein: CASSEYGRTSGRRSTDTQYF